This TCR beta chain was documented in a study of graft-versus-host responses after intestinal transplantation. Study context: Induction with anti-thymocyte globulin, then tacrolimus and steroids for around three years, was given to all recipients. General observations from the study: Allografts from individuals with graft-donor T cell macrochimerism displayed high graft-versus-host to host-versus-graft clonal ratios.

Trimming shortened V by 1 base and J by 6 bases, and 15 bases separated the two germline ends. CDR3 length equals 15 residues. CDR1 is KGHSH, CDR2 LQKENI, per germline. This clone was recorded only once. The antigen is not known. Clones were sequenced by immunoSEQ multiplex PCR, and TCRdb holds only the in-frame ones, with some missing. Of around 69,000 clones in the sample, 90% were seen once. This TCR derives from a human donor who was the organ donor for an intestinal transplant. The chain links TRBV18 to TRBJ1-2; the D gene is possibly TRBD1 (5 bases). The starting material was unstimulated CD8+ T cells sorted from spleen or lymph node cells, obtained before transplant. The CDR3 region is CASSPRPEGGDGYTF. The CDR3 DNA is TGTGCCAGCTCACCACGTCCAGAGGGAGGGGATGGCTACACCTTC.